Shown below are 23 T cell receptor beta chains from a single sample sequenced in a study of T-cell reconstitution after alpha-beta-depleted transplantation in children. Unique molecular identifiers were used to barcode this TCRbeta library. Using its own MiXCR run on the PCR reads, TCRdb lists one record per CDR3 protein. The table has 480,000 or so distinct CDR3 sequences, more than 9% seen once. Here the sequenced sample was PBMCs, taken before TCRalphabeta/CD19-depleted stem cell transplant. Receptor source: a child aged 2-15 years with inherited bone marrow failure, due to receive a stem cell transplant.

V gene TRBV12-3 or TRBV12-4 combines with J gene TRBJ1-1; unclear D gene. V lost 3 bases and J 5 bases, leaving 7 bases between the germline ends. This CDR3 region has 12 residues. The CDR3 here is CASSFYVTEAFF. CDR3 nucleotides: TGTGCCAGCAGTTTTTACGTGACTGAAGCTTTCTTT.

This clonotype was recorded at least ten times. The rearrangement links TRBV28 to TRBJ2-7, with D unresolved. The CDR3 runs to 12 residues. V was shortened by 2 bases and J by 6 bases, with 8 bases between the two germline ends. CDR1 is MDHEN and CDR2 is SYDVKM in the germline V gene. CDR3 DNA: TGTGCCAGCAGTTTAAATTGGGGCGAGCAGTACTTC. It codes for CASSLNWGEQYF.

In this sample, this clonotype turned up many times. The chain joins TRBV29-1 to TRBJ2-7, with TRBD2 matching 7 bases. Germline CDR1 is SQVTM and CDR2 is ANQGSEA. The V and J ends lost 0 bases and 0 bases, in that order; junction bases with no gene match: 5. CDR3 length equals 15 residues. The CDR3 is CSVEDSGGSSYEQYF. The CDR3 DNA is TGCAGCGTTGAAGATTCGGGCGGGAGCTCCTACGAGCAGTACTTC.

At least ten counts were recorded for this clonotype. The genes are TRBV10-2 and TRBJ2-7; 10 bases agree with TRBD2. J lost 0 bases, V lost 2 bases, and 7 bases had no gene match. Germline CDR1 and CDR2: WSHSY and SAAADI. The CDR3 has 17 amino acids. The DNA of the CDR3 is TGCGCCAGCAGTGAGGCCCTAGCGGGAGAGAGCTCCTACGAGCAGTACTTC. Protein sequence: CASSEALAGESSYEQYF.

At least ten counts were recorded for this clonotype. The CDR3 bases are TGTGCCAGCAAGGAAGGCGAAGCCGAGCAGTACTTC. This gives the protein CASKEGEAEQYF. The V and J genes are TRBV2 and TRBJ2-7; no clear D gene. The V end lost 7 bases, the J end lost 6 bases, and 13 bases lay between the germline ends. CDR3 length: 12 amino acids. Germline CDR1 SNHLY, CDR2 FYNNEI. Looking up the rest from reference TRBV2 and TRBJ2-7 gives the full variable domain: EPEVTQTPSHQVTQMGQEVILRCVPISNHLYFYWYRQILGQKVEFLVSFYNNEISEKSEIFDDQFSVERPDGSNFTLKIRSTKLEDSAMYFCASKEGEAEQYFGPGTRLTVT.

This clonotype was counted many times. The chain links TRBV7-2 to TRBJ2-3; no clear D. From germline, CDR1 is SGHTA and CDR2 FQGNSA. V lost 5 bases, J lost 2 bases, and 8 bases lay in between. This CDR3 comprises 13 residues. This chain's CDR3 is CASSPPVTDTQYF. CDR3 sequence (DNA): TGTGCCAGCAGCCCCCCCGTCACAGATACGCAGTATTTT.

Note on this clonotype: A much larger clone sits a single nucleotide away, making a read error possible. J is TRBJ1-2 and V is TRBV20-1; D is ambiguous. This CDR3 has 12 residues. The germline CDR1 and CDR2 sequences are DFQATT and SNEGSKA (reference sequence). The CDR3 coding sequence is TGCGGTGCTAGAGATCAGTGGGGTGGCTACACCTTC. This gives the protein CGARDQWGGYTF.

This clonotype was counted ten times or more. The chain uses TRBV5-1 and TRBJ2-7, with TRBD2 matching over 10 bases. Per germline, CDR1 SGHRS and CDR2 YFSETQ. Germline trimming cut 2 bases from V and 3 bases from J; bases unmatched to any gene: 5. The CDR3 spans 15 residues. For the CDR3, the DNA is TGCGCCAGCAGCTTACGGACTAGCGGTAACTACGAGCAGTACTTC. Its translation is CASSLRTSGNYEQYF. Looking up the rest from reference TRBV5-1 and TRBJ2-7 gives the full variable domain: KAGVTQTPRYLIKTRGQQVTLSCSPISGHRSVSWYQQTPGQGLQFLFEYFSETQRNKGNFPGRFSGRQFSNSRSEMNVSTLELGDSALYLCASSLRTSGNYEQYFGPGTRLTVT.

This clonotype was seen repeatedly, ten times or more. V is TRBV9 and J is TRBJ2-7; TRBD2 agrees at 12 bases. Losses at the gene ends were 0 bases for V and 3 bases for J; bases not matched to a gene: 1. CDR3 length equals 15 residues. Germline CDR1 reads SGDLS; CDR2 reads YYNGEE. CDR3 coding DNA: TGTGCCAGCAGCGTAGCTAGCGGGAGGGACTACGAGCAGTACTTC. It specifies CASSVASGRDYEQYF.

Ten or more counts support this clonotype. J is TRBJ2-1 and V is TRBV12-5; TRBD1 agrees at 8 bases. Germline CDR1 reads LGHNT; CDR2 reads FRNRAP. Germline trimming cut 6 bases from V and 2 bases from J; bases unmatched to any gene: 6. The CDR3 covers 15 residues. The CDR3: CASGQGQATYNEQFF. As DNA, the CDR3 is TGTGCTAGTGGCCAGGGACAGGCTACCTACAATGAGCAGTTCTTC.

This clonotype was seen at least ten times. The V gene is TRBV6-1, the J gene TRBJ2-7; maybe TRBD2 (5 bases). Per germline, CDR1 MNHNS and CDR2 SASEGT. This CDR3 comprises 14 residues. V was shortened by 4 bases and J by 0 bases, with 10 bases between the two germline ends. As DNA, the CDR3 is TGTGCCAGCAGTGGACTAAGCGGCTCCTACGAGCAGTACTTC. Residues: CASSGLSGSYEQYF.

This clonotype turned up a few times. The V gene is TRBV4-3, the J gene TRBJ2-1; weak D call: TRBD2 (6 bases). Between the trimmed V and J ends, which lost 0 bases and 8 bases, there was a span of 14 bases. The CDR3 loop spans 15 amino acids. Germline CDR1 reads LGHNA; CDR2 reads YSLEER. The CDR3 DNA follows: TGCGCCAGCAGCCAAGATCGTCTAGCTAGCGATGAGCAGTTCTTC. Its translation: CASSQDRLASDEQFF.

This sequence joins TRBV5-6 and TRBJ1-2; D is perhaps TRBD1 (6 bases). Germline CDR1 reads SGHDT; CDR2 reads YYEEEE. The CDR3 totals 14 residues. Trimming shortened V by 2 bases and J by 5 bases, and 13 bases separated the two germline ends. The CDR3 loop reads CASSFYTGNYGYTF. In DNA form, the CDR3 reads TGTGCCAGCAGCTTTTACACAGGGAATTATGGCTACACCTTC.

This clonotype showed up many times. The gene calls are TRBV4-3 and TRBJ2-5; D gene unclear. Germline V CDR1 and CDR2: LGHNA, YSLEER. Trimming shortened V by 0 bases and J by 4 bases, and 9 bases separated the two germline ends. This CDR3 comprises 14 residues. CDR3 in DNA: TGCGCCAGCAGCCAAGATGGTGGTGGAGAGACCCAGTACTTC. As protein: CASSQDGGGETQYF.

The table lists this clonotype with many counts. V and J are TRBV4-3 and TRBJ1-5, with D perhaps TRBD1 (6 bases). Germline V gene data show CDR1 as LGHNA and CDR2 as YSLEER. CDR3 length equals 15 residues. The V and J ends lost 3 bases and 5 bases respectively, with 14 bases between them. The CDR3 sequence is CASSHSPGVDQPQHF. The CDR3, as DNA: TGCGCCAGCAGCCATTCCCCAGGGGTGGATCAGCCCCAGCATTTT.

This clonotype was recorded many times. This chain links TRBV6-2 or TRBV6-3 with TRBJ2-3; a weak D match, TRBD2 (5 bases). Germline V gene data show CDR1 as MNHEY and CDR2 as SVGEGT. The V and J ends lost 5 bases and 3 bases respectively, with 18 bases between them. The length of the CDR3 is 16 residues. The CDR3, as DNA: TGTGCCAGCAGTCTTAAGCGCCTAGCTATGACAGATACGCAGTATTTT. Protein product: CASSLKRLAMTDTQYF.

This clonotype was detected only a few times. This chain connects TRBV7-2 to TRBJ2-1; 9 bases line up with TRBD2. Per germline, CDR1 SGHTA and CDR2 FQGNSA. This CDR3 is built from 17 residues. With 2 bases clipped from V and 0 bases from J, the junction kept 5 bases outside the gene matches. CDR3 sequence (DNA): TGTGCCAGCAGCTTAATGGCTAGCGGGATCTCCTACAATGAGCAGTTCTTC. Translated, it gives CASSLMASGISYNEQFF.

This clonotype appeared many times. This sequence joins TRBV4-3 and TRBJ2-6; 9 bases agree with TRBD1. Per the germline V gene, CDR1 is LGHNA and CDR2 is YSLEER. CDR3 length: 16 residues. The V segment lost 4 bases and the J segment 3 bases; nucleotides outside the gene matches: 4. The CDR3 region has the DNA TGCGCCAGCAGCCGGGACAGGGATTTTGGGGCCAACGTCCTGACTTTC. Translating it yields CASSRDRDFGANVLTF.

This clonotype was observed at least ten times. The chain has TRBV10-3 and TRBJ2-2, with D maybe TRBD2 (5 bases). The CDR3 is made up of 15 amino acids. V was shortened by 4 bases and J by 1 base, with 10 bases between the two germline ends. Germline CDR1 and CDR2: ENHRY and SYGVKD. For the CDR3, the DNA is TGTGCCATCAGTGGGTTCGGGGAGAACACCGGGGAGCTGTTTTTT. Protein product: CAISGFGENTGELFF.

This clonotype was recorded at least ten times. The chain links TRBV10-3 to TRBJ2-1, with 10 bases that match TRBD2. The CDR3 length is 16 residues. Germline V gives CDR1 ENHRY, CDR2 SYGVKD. The J segment lost 8 bases and the V segment lost 2 bases, leaving 9 bases of the junction unmatched. The CDR3 here is CAISERSLAGGYEQFF. CDR3 nucleotides: TGTGCCATCAGTGAGCGCAGCTTAGCGGGAGGCTATGAGCAGTTCTTC.

This clonotype was observed many times. The chain is built from TRBV28 and TRBJ2-7; D remains ambiguous. The CDR3 sequence is 11 residues long. Germline V gene sequence: CDR1 MDHEN, CDR2 SYDVKM. Trimming took off 7 bases at V and 0 bases at J, with 4 bases between the two ends. Here the CDR3 DNA reads TGTGCCAGCACCTTCTCCTACGAGCAGTACTTC. Translating it yields CASTFSYEQYF.

This clonotype was observed at least ten times. The chain links TRBV28 to TRBJ2-1; the match to TRBD2 covers 11 bases. After removal of 6 bases from V and 9 bases from J, the junction contained 4 bases not matched to a gene. The germline gives CDR1 MDHEN, CDR2 SYDVKM. The CDR3 is 13 amino acids. The CDR3 DNA follows: TGTGCCAGCAGACTACTAGCGGGAGTTGAGCAGTTCTTC. Translation gives CASRLLAGVEQFF.

This clonotype has a count of ten or more. The chain recombines TRBV27 with TRBJ2-5, with D perhaps matching TRBD1 (5 bases). Per germline, CDR1 MNHEY and CDR2 SMNVEV (reference sequence). Trimming took off 3 bases at V and 6 bases at J, with 5 bases between the two ends. The CDR3 is 11 residues long. The CDR3 region has the DNA TGTGCCAGCAGTTTGGGGCAGACCCAGTACTTC. It translates to CASSLGQTQYF.